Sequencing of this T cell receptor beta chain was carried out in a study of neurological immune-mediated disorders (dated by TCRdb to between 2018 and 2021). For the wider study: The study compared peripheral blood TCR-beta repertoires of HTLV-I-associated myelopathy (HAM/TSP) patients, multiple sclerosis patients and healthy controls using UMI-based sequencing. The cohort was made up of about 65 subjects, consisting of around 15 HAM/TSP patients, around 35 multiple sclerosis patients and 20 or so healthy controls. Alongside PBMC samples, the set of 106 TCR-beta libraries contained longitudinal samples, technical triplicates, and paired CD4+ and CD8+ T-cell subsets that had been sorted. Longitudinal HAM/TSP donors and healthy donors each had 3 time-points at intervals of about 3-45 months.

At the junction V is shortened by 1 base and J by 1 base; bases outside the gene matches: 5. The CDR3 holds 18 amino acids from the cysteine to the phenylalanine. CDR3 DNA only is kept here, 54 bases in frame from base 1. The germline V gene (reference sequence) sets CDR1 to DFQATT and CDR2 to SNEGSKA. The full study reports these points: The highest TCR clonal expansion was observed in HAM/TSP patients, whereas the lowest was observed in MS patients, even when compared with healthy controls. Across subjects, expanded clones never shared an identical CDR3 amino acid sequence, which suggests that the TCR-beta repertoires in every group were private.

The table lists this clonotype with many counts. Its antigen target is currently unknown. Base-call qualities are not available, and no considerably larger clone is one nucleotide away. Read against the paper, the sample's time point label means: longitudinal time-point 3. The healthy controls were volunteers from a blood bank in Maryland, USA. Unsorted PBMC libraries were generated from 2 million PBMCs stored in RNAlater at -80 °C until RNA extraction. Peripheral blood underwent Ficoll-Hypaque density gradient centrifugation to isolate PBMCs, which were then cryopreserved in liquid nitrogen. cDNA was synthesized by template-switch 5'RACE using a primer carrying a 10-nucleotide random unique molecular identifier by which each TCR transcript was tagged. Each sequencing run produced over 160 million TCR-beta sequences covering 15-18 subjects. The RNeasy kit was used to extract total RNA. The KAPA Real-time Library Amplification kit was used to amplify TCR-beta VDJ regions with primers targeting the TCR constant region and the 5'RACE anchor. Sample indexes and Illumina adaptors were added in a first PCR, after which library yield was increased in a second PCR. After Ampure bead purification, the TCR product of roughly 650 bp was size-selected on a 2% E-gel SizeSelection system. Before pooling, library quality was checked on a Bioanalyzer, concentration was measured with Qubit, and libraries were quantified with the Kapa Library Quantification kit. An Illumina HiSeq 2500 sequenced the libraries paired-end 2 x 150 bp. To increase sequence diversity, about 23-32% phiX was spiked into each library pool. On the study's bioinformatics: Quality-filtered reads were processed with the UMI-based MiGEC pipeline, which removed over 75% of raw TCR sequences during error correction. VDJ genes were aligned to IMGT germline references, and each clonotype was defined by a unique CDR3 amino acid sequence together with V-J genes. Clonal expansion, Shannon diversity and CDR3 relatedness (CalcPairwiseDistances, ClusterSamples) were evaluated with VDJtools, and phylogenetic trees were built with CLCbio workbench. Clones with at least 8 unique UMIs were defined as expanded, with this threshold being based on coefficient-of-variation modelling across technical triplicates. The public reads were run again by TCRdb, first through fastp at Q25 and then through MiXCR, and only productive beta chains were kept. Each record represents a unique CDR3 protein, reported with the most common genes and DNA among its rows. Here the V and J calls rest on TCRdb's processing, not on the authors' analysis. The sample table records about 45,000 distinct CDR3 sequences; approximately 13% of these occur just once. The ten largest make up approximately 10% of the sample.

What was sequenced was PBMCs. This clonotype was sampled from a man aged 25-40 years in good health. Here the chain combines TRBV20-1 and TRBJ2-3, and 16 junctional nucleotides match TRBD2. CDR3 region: CSARAGTSGRAGTDTQYF. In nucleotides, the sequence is TGCAGTGCTAGAGCCGGGACTAGCGGGAGGGCCGGCACAGATACGCAGTATTTT.